These 12 T cell receptor beta chains were sequenced from one sample in a study of T cell repertoires in cytomegalovirus infection. These receptors have no known antigen. MiXCR was run by TCRdb on the reads, yielding one entry per CDR3 protein. The profile shows roughly 800,000 distinct CDR3 sequences, 25% to 30% of them singletons. This material consisted of cultured CD8+ T cells from PBMCs, taken from culture after CMV antigen stimulation. The receptors here all came from a human donor in good health (CMV status not recorded). Some clones in this sample may be carry-over from other donors' samples.

The chain couples TRBV27 to TRBJ1-1; D remains unclear. The CDR3 extends over 13 amino acids. The V and J ends lost 8 bases and 2 bases respectively, with 12 bases between them. Germline V gene sequence: CDR1 MNHEY, CDR2 SMNVEV (reference sequence). The CDR3 DNA reads as TGTGCCAGCGGCGAACTGGTAAACACTGAAGCTTTCTTT. The encoded protein is CASGELVNTEAFF.

The rearrangement uses TRBV19 and TRBJ2-1, with D unclear. In germline, CDR1 is LNHDA, CDR2 SQIVND (reference sequence). Trimming cost V 3 bases and J 0 bases, with 9 bases left between them. The CDR3 is 15 amino acids. CDR3: CASSMTALSYNEQFF. The CDR3 DNA reads as TGTGCCAGTAGTATGACGGCCCTCTCCTACAATGAGCAGTTCTTC.

The chain carries TRBV12-3 or TRBV12-4 and TRBJ1-5; D might be TRBD1 (5 bases). V shed 6 bases and J shed 3 bases, with 15 bases lying between them. The CDR3 totals 15 residues. The CDR3 loop reads CASRGPGPVNQPQHF. The CDR3, as DNA: TGTGCCAGCAGAGGACCGGGACCGGTCAATCAGCCCCAGCATTTT.

This clonotype was counted at least ten times. The chain couples TRBV7-9 to TRBJ2-4; TRBD1 matches 8 bases. J lost 0 bases, V lost 5 bases, and 6 bases had no gene match. The CDR3 is 16 amino acids. The germline gives CDR1 SEHNR, CDR2 FQNEAQ (reference sequence). The CDR3 DNA sequence: TGTGCCAGCAGCCCTGGGACAGGTCGAGCCAAAAACATTCAGTACTTC. Encoded protein: CASSPGTGRAKNIQYF.

This clonotype has at least ten counts. The chain couples TRBV7-2 to TRBJ2-3; 11 bases match TRBD2. The CDR3 spans 16 residues. V lost 5 bases to trimming and J lost 0 bases; unmatched junction nucleotides: 4. Looked up from germline, CDR1 is SGHTA and CDR2 is FQGNSA. The CDR3 DNA sequence: TGTGCCAGCAGCCAAACTAGCGGGGGAAGCACAGATACGCAGTATTTT. Translating gives CASSQTSGGSTDTQYF.

CDR3: CASSVGVGDYGYTF. In DNA form, the CDR3 reads TGTGCCAGCAGCGTAGGGGTCGGCGACTATGGCTACACCTTC. The chain uses TRBV9 and TRBJ1-2; D uncertain. From germline, CDR1 is SGDLS and CDR2 YYNGEE. Trimming removed 0 bases from V and 3 bases from J, with 9 bases in between. The CDR3 runs to 14 residues. Full variable domain (remainder filled in from reference TRBV9 and TRBJ1-2): DSGVTQTPKHLITATGQRVTLRCSPRSGDLSVYWYQQSLDQGLQFLIQYYNGEERAKGNILERFSAQQFPDLHSELNLSSLELGDSALYFCASSVGVGDYGYTFGSGTRLTVV.

The chain has TRBV27 and TRBJ2-3; D not certain. In germline, CDR1 is MNHEY, CDR2 SMNVEV (reference sequence). Trimming shortened V by 4 bases and J by 4 bases, and 12 bases separated the two germline ends. This CDR3 has 14 amino acids. Here the CDR3 DNA reads TGTGCCAGCAGTTCGCCTAAGGTCCCAGATACGCAGTATTTT. Its translation: CASSSPKVPDTQYF.

The chain combines TRBV12-3 or TRBV12-4 with TRBJ2-1; the match to TRBD2 covers 7 bases. The V segment lost 2 bases and the J segment 9 bases; nucleotides outside the gene matches: 4. CDR3 length: 13 residues. The chain's CDR3 is CASSLRTSGEQFF. CDR3 sequence (DNA): TGTGCCAGCAGTTTAAGGACTAGTGGTGAGCAGTTCTTC.

The rearrangement joins TRBV7-6 to TRBJ2-1; TRBD1 is a possible D gene (6 bases). The V and J ends lost 1 base and 4 bases respectively, with 14 bases between them. CDR1 SGHVS and CDR2 FNYEAQ come from the germline V gene. The CDR3 sequence is 16 residues long. In DNA, the CDR3 is TGTGCCAGCAGCTTAGACCGCTGGACAGCTTACAATGAGCAGTTCTTC. Its translation is CASSLDRWTAYNEQFF.

The chain joins TRBV9 to TRBJ1-3; D might be TRBD1 (5 bases). The CDR3 contains 16 residues. Trimming removed 3 bases at V and 0 bases at J, with 13 bases between. The germline V gene has CDR1 SGDLS and CDR2 YYNGEE. The CDR3 nucleotides are TGTGCCAGCAGCGGTGGGACTGAGAGCTCTGGAAACACCATATATTTT. Protein: CASSGGTESSGNTIYF.

The chain has TRBV11-3 and TRBJ2-3; a weak D match, TRBD1 (6 bases). Per the germline V gene, CDR1 is SGHNT and CDR2 is YENEEA. The CDR3 has 18 residues. V was shortened by 1 base and J by 0 bases, with 17 bases between the two germline ends. CDR3 coding DNA: TGTGCCAGCAGCTTAGTGGTAATATGGACAGAGAGCACAGATACGCAGTATTTT. Translation gives CASSLVVIWTESTDTQYF.

This clonotype was picked up a small number of times. The chain combines TRBV5-4 with TRBJ2-5, with TRBD1 matching 8 bases. V lost 0 bases to trimming and J lost 2 bases; unmatched junction nucleotides: 6. The germline gives CDR1 SGHNT, CDR2 YYREEE (reference sequence). The CDR3 totals 16 residues. The CDR3 is CASSLARGQVQETQYF. In DNA, the CDR3 is TGTGCCAGCAGCTTGGCGCGGGGACAGGTTCAAGAGACCCAGTACTTC.